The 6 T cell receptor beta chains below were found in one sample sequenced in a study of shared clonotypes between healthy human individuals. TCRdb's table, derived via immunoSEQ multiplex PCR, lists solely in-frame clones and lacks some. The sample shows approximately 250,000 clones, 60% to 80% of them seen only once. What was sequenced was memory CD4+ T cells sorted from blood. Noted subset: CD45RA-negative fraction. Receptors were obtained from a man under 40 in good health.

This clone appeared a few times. CDR3 loop: CASTRTGSIREAINEQFF. The CDR3 DNA is TGTGCCAGTACCCGGACAGGGTCGATACGGGAGGCGATCAATGAGCAGTTCTTC. V and J are TRBV19 and TRBJ2-1; tentatively, D is TRBD1 (8 bases). This CDR3 region has 18 residues. Germline V gives CDR1 LNHDA, CDR2 SQIVND (reference sequence). Trimming took off 7 bases at V and 6 bases at J, with 28 bases between the two ends.

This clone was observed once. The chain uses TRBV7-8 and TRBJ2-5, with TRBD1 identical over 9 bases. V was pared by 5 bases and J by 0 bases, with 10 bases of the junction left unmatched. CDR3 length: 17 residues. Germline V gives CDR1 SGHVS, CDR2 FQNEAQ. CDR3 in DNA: TGTGCCAGCAGCCCCCCAGACAGGGGGAGTTACCAAGAGACCCAGTACTTC. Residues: CASSPPDRGSYQETQYF.

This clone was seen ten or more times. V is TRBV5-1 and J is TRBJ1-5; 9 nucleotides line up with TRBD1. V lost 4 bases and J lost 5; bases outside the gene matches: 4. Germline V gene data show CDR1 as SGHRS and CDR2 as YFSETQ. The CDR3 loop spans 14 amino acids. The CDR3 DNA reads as TGCGCCAGCAGCCTTACAGGGGGCGATCAGCCCCAGCATTTT. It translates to CASSLTGGDQPQHF.

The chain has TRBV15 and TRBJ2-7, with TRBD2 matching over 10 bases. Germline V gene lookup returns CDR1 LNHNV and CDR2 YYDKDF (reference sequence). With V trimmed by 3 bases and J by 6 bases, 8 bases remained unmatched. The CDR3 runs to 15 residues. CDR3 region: CATSREREGSGEQYF. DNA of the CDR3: TGTGCCACCAGCAGGGAGCGGGAGGGTAGTGGCGAGCAGTACTTC.

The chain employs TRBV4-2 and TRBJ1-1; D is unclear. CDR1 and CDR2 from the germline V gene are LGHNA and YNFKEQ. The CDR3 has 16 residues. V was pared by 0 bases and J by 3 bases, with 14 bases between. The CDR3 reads CASSQDGARAYTEAFF. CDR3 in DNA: TGTGCCAGCAGCCAAGACGGCGCTAGAGCTTACACTGAAGCTTTCTTT.

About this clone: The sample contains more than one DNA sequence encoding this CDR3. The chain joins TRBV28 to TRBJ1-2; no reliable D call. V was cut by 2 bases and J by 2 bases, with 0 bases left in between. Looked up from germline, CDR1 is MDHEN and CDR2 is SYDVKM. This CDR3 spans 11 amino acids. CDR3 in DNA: TGTGCCAGCAGTTTAAACTATGGCTACACCTTC. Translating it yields CASSLNYGYTF.